This T cell receptor beta chain was obtained from a study of blood T cell repertoires in COVID-19 (TCRdb year 2020). Turning to the overall study: The collaborator samples originated in the United States, Italy and Spain and spanned the acute and convalescent phases of COVID-19. The prospective study material was composed of cDNA or gDNA derived from T cells, B-cell-depleted T cells, or PBMCs. Deeply sampled blood TCRbeta repertoires from subjects exposed to, actively infected with, or recovered from COVID-19 were included in the dataset. The repertoires were made available in a free public database intended to serve as a resource for research on the immune response to SARS-CoV-2. The samples were drawn from two sources: the first 160 participants of the ongoing ImmuneRACE study, and 950 to 1,500 subjects contributed by 6 global collaborators. A de-identified subject ID, COVID-19 status, age in years and sex were almost always included in the sample metadata. HLA class I and class II types, where available, came from metadata supplied by the sample provider rather than from assay-based typing.

A word on this clone: Its cognate antigen has yet to be identified. Per-base qualities were not stored, and no clone one base away is much larger.

A second Seattle source provided samples from volunteer blood donors who had recovered from COVID-19. Each collaborating institution followed its own protocols to collect whole blood in K2EDTA tubes. Collaborator samples were shipped for TCRbeta analysis as frozen whole blood, isolated PBMCs, or DNA extracted from either sample type. As encoded in the germline V gene (reference sequence), CDR1 is MNHEY while CDR2 is SMNVEV. Relative to germline, V is missing 6 bases and J is missing 0 bases, with 7 bases of the junction outside any gene match. The cysteine opens and the phenylalanine closes a CDR3 of 16 amino acids. Here the CDR3 DNA is all that survives: 48 bases in frame from base 1. Findings and caveats that apply to the study as a whole: Clinical and demographic metadata were provided uncurated, with the amount varying by source and participant.

The immunoSEQ Assay, a bias-controlled multiplex PCR, was used to amplify TCRbeta CDR3 regions from genomic DNA. Under the source paper's analysis protocol: Nucleated cell counts per sample were estimated from amplification of reference gene primers within the assay. To quantify the absolute abundance of each unique TCRbeta CDR3 rearrangement, sequence reads were collapsed and filtered. Productive Simpson clonality was computed per sample as the square root of Simpson's diversity index over productive rearrangements. In TCRdb, the immuneACCESS table is reduced to in-frame sequences with V and J assigned. These tables do not hold every clone; where another copy was compared, an unresolved V gene accounts for under half, and the others remain unexplained. That table furnishes V, J and clone size, whereas the DNA furnished D and trimming. The sample table contains fewer than 300,000 clones; only one count was recorded for around nine tenths of them. The ten largest clones capture 0.95% to 1% of the sample.

Recombination connected TRBV27 to TRBJ2-3, and TRBD2 aligns with 9 junction nucleotides. This TCR came from a woman aged 40 to 50 who had recovered from COVID-19. Specimen: peripheral blood. At the DNA level, the sequence is TGTGCCAGCAGCCCTGGACTAGCGCCTAGCACAGATACGCAGTATTTT. This encodes CASSPGLAPSTDTQYF.